The 19 T cell receptor beta chains reported below all come from one sample, sequenced in a study of neurological immune-mediated disorders (dated by TCRdb to the late 2010s). Libraries were built with 5' RACE. Sequencing was carried out with an Illumina HiSeq 2500. Using fastp trimming at Q25 and MiXCR clonotype assembly, TCRdb reanalyzed the public sequencing data and kept in-frame beta chains. CDR3 protein duplicates are merged, each entry listing the most common genes and DNA. Present in this sample are over 65,000 distinct CDR3 sequences, approximately 2.4% of which were seen just once. The ten most abundant clones make up more than 0.95% of the sample. The sequencing input was PBMCs. These receptors all come from a woman in her 30s with multiple sclerosis.

This clonotype was seen ten or more times. The chain uses TRBV7-9 and TRBJ2-1, with TRBD2 matching over 12 bases. This CDR3 is 16 amino acids long. With V trimmed by 5 bases and J by 0 bases, 2 bases remained unmatched. Germline V gene sequence: CDR1 SEHNR, CDR2 FQNEAQ (reference sequence). CDR3 loop: CASSPTSGSSYNEQFF. CDR3 bases: TGTGCCAGCAGCCCGACTAGCGGGAGCTCCTACAATGAGCAGTTCTTC.

This clonotype was detected ten times or more. This rearrangement joins TRBV6-5 to TRBJ2-2; 10 bases are a match to TRBD1. CDR1 MNHEY and CDR2 SVGAGI come from the germline V gene. The CDR3 is 16 amino acids. Losses at the gene ends were 6 bases for V and 4 bases for J; bases not matched to a gene: 8. The CDR3 DNA reads TGTGCCAGCAGGTGGCCGGGACAGGGGACCACCGGGGAGCTGTTTTTT. Translated, it gives CASRWPGQGTTGELFF.

This clonotype was seen a handful of times. A single base separates this from a much larger clone, so it may be a read error. The chain is built from TRBV12-3 or TRBV12-4 and TRBJ1-1; D unclear. There are 11 residues in the CDR3. The CDR3 DNA is TGTGCCAGCAGACACAACACTGCAGCTTTCTTT. Amino acids: CASRHNTAAFF.

This clonotype was detected ten times or more. J is TRBJ2-1 and V is TRBV27, with TRBD2 matching over 7 bases. This CDR3 comprises 17 residues. The V segment lost 0 bases and the J segment 4 bases; nucleotides outside the gene matches: 9. Germline V gene sequence: CDR1 MNHEY, CDR2 SMNVEV (reference sequence). CDR3 protein: CASSLSGGRAVYNEQFF. The CDR3 DNA sequence: TGTGCCAGCAGTTTATCGGGGGGGAGGGCCGTGTACAATGAGCAGTTCTTC.

This clonotype was seen repeatedly, ten times or more. The genes are TRBV20-1 and TRBJ1-6; the D gene is possibly TRBD1 (5 bases). The V gene lost 0 bases and the J gene lost 12 bases, with 6 bases spanning the gap. The CDR3 covers 11 residues. In germline, CDR1 is DFQATT, CDR2 SNEGSKA (reference sequence). The CDR3 region has the DNA TGCAGTGCTAGAGAGGGGGGACCCCTCCACTTT. It specifies CSAREGGPLHF.

This clonotype is classed as medium-sized. The chain joins TRBV29-1 to TRBJ2-1, with a possible D match to TRBD2 (5 bases). Germline V gene sequence: CDR1 SQVTM, CDR2 ANQGSEA. V shed 3 bases and J shed 0 bases, with 9 bases lying between them. CDR3 length equals 14 residues. The CDR3 here is CSVDGGSSYNEQFF. The DNA for the CDR3 is TGCAGCGTTGATGGCGGGTCCTCCTACAATGAGCAGTTCTTC.

This clonotype was recorded many times. This chain joins TRBV6-4 and TRBJ2-7, with D perhaps matching TRBD1 (5 bases). The germline V and J ends were trimmed by 7 bases and 9 bases, with 13 bases remaining between them. The CDR3 totals 11 residues. Germline V gene lookup returns CDR1 MRHNA and CDR2 SNTAGT. CDR3 sequence reads: CASTRVRGQYF. The CDR3 DNA sequence: TGTGCCAGCACCCGGGTAAGGGGGCAGTACTTC.

This clonotype was counted many times. This rearrangement joins TRBV20-1 to TRBJ1-1; D is unclear. V lost 3 bases to trimming and J lost 4 bases, with 6 bases between them. The germline V gene has CDR1 DFQATT and CDR2 SNEGSKA (reference sequence). The CDR3 has 11 residues. CDR3 in amino acids: CSARMSTEAFF. The CDR3, as DNA: TGCAGTGCTAGGATGAGCACTGAAGCTTTCTTT.

This clonotype was detected ten times or more. The chain employs TRBV25-1 and TRBJ1-2; D remains ambiguous. Per the germline V gene, CDR1 is MGHDK and CDR2 is SYGVNS. The CDR3 is made up of 13 amino acids. V lost 3 bases, J lost 3 bases, and 8 bases lay in between. CDR3 DNA sequence: TGTGCCAGCAGTGATGAGGTTGACTATGGCTACACCTTC. Translated, it gives CASSDEVDYGYTF.

There are many counts of this clonotype. The rearrangement joins TRBV6-5 to TRBJ2-7; 7 bases are shared with TRBD2. The CDR3 has 14 residues. The germline V gene has CDR1 MNHEY and CDR2 SVGAGI. The V segment lost 4 bases and the J segment 7 bases; nucleotides outside the gene matches: 10. Here the CDR3 DNA reads TGTGCCAGCAGTTCCCCTGGGGGGGTGGAAGAGCAGTACTTC. Translating gives CASSSPGGVEEQYF.

In its sample, this clonotype was seen many times. The rearrangement uses TRBV7-2 and TRBJ2-2; D is possibly TRBD2 (6 bases). The CDR3 extends over 14 amino acids. In germline, CDR1 is SGHTA, CDR2 FQGNSA. Trimming took 5 bases from V and 7 from J, leaving 14 bases between them. The CDR3 DNA reads TGTGCCAGCAGCCTCGGGGGAGTCGGCGGGGAGCTGTTTTTT. It encodes CASSLGGVGGELFF.

This clonotype was seen only a few times. The J gene is TRBJ1-1, the V gene TRBV7-2; TRBD1 aligns across 7 bases. This CDR3 has 16 amino acids. J was trimmed by 4 bases and V by 4 bases; bases with no gene match: 12. Germline lookup yields CDR1 SGHTA and CDR2 FQGNSA. Written as DNA, the CDR3 is TGTGCCAGCAGCTCTCGACAGGGTCAAAGGGGCACTGAAGCTTTCTTT. It encodes CASSSRQGQRGTEAFF.

This clonotype was recorded a few times. This may arise from a read error, as a much more abundant clone is one base away. This chain uses TRBV12-3 or TRBV12-4 with TRBJ1-1; possibly TRBD1 for D (5 bases). This CDR3 is built from 12 residues. The CDR3 loop is CDSSWEEGTAFF. In DNA form, the CDR3 reads TGTGACAGCAGTTGGGAGGAGGGGACGGCTTTCTTT.

The chain couples TRBV7-3 to TRBJ2-5; the D is unclear. CDR1 and CDR2 (germline): SGHTA, FQGTGA. V was cut by 4 bases and J by 2 bases, with 8 bases left in between. This CDR3 contains 13 residues. In nucleotides, the CDR3 is TGTGCCAGCAGCTCTACTTATCAAGAGACCCAGTACTTC. Its translation: CASSSTYQETQYF.

This clonotype was detected many times. Written as DNA, the CDR3 is TGCAGCGTGGGACAGGCGGGCACCGGGGAGCTGTTTTTT. The encoded protein is CSVGQAGTGELFF. The rearrangement joins TRBV29-1 to TRBJ2-2; 8 positions agree with TRBD1. The CDR3 spans 13 residues. The V and J ends lost 6 bases and 4 bases, in that order; junction bases with no gene match: 4. CDR1 is SQVTM, CDR2 ANQGSEA, per germline.

This clonotype was seen repeatedly, ten times or more. J is TRBJ2-3 and V is TRBV20-1, with unresolved D. Germline values: CDR1 DFQATT, CDR2 SNEGSKA (reference sequence). CDR3 length equals 11 residues. The V gene lost 5 bases and the J gene lost 4 bases, with 7 bases spanning the gap. CDR3: CSAHGPDTQYF. DNA for the CDR3: TGCAGTGCTCACGGACCAGATACGCAGTATTTT.

This clonotype was counted at least ten times. V gene TRBV4-2 combines with J gene TRBJ2-1; 9 nucleotides align to TRBD1. The trim removed 1 base at V and 2 bases at J, leaving 3 bases unmatched. CDR1 is LGHNA and CDR2 is YNFKEQ in the germline V gene. There are 16 residues in the CDR3. The chain's CDR3 is CASSQGRDRAYNEQFF. CDR3 nucleotides: TGTGCCAGCAGCCAAGGCCGGGACAGGGCCTACAATGAGCAGTTCTTC.

The chain uses TRBV29-1 and TRBJ1-2; 7 nucleotides line up with TRBD1. This CDR3 spans 17 amino acids. The V and J ends lost 4 bases and 0 bases, in that order; junction bases with no gene match: 14. Germline lookup yields CDR1 SQVTM and CDR2 ANQGSEA. CDR3 region: CSVGGWEGGNTNYGYTF. Here the CDR3 DNA reads TGCAGCGTTGGAGGGTGGGAAGGGGGCAATACTAACTATGGCTACACCTTC.

This clonotype was found many times. CDR3 bases: TGTGCCAGCAGCTCCGGGACAGGGGGCGCAGATACGCAGTATTTT. Its protein is CASSSGTGGADTQYF. V is TRBV6-2 or TRBV6-3 and J is TRBJ2-3; 12 nucleotides agree with TRBD1. Germline V gene lookup returns CDR1 MNHEY and CDR2 SVGEGT. This CDR3 has 15 residues. V trimming: 6 bases; J trimming: 4 bases; junction bases outside the gene matches: 5.